This TCR beta chain is from a study of molecular identifiers for immune sequencing clone quantification. For the study at large: Four of five RNA aliquots from roughly 21,000 or 96,000 naive CD8 T cells were sequenced. Study-level points and caveats: One cell's worth of spiked Jurkat TCR RNA was reportedly detectable among 850,000 to 1,000,000 naive cells.

Previously described methods with listed TCR primers produced the bulk TCR libraries. TCRdb reanalysed the PCR reads using MiXCR and keeps one entry per CDR3 protein. The sample includes about 40,000 distinct CDR3 sequences, nearly 25% seen only once; the top ten take approximately 0.89%. Naive CD8 libraries used roughly 17,000 to 1,100,000 sorted cells and 10%, 30% or 50% RNA. The CDR3 extends over 14 amino acids. Germline CDR1 SEHNR, CDR2 FQNEAQ (reference sequence). V lost 1 base and J 7 bases, leaving 11 bases between the germline ends. Many counts were recorded for this clonotype. Its target is unknown.

The V and J genes are TRBV7-9 and TRBJ1-3; D not certain. This sequence originates from a human donor in good health. Some libraries in this study had Jurkat cell RNA spiked in. The sample was naive CD8+ T cells from blood, with Jurkat cell RNA spiked in. Subset noted: FACS-sorted CD8+CD4-CCR7+CD45RA+ naive T cells. The CDR3 DNA is TGTGCCAGCAGCTTAGGGCTCGGATGGAACACCATATATTTT. Protein: CASSLGLGWNTIYF.